The 22 T cell receptor beta chains below come from one sample, sequenced in a study of blood T cell repertoires in COVID-19. Using immunoSEQ multiplex PCR, the repertoire was profiled, and TCRdb retains in-frame clones only, with some absent. This repertoire shows around 300,000 clones, more than 80% found once; its top ten account for 3%. The sequenced sample was peripheral blood. All receptors derive from a young woman with active or convalescent COVID-19.

The V and J genes are TRBV25-1 and TRBJ1-2; D uncertain. CDR1 is MGHDK, CDR2 SYGVNS, per germline. V was pared by 2 bases and J by 6 bases, with 7 bases between. The CDR3 spans 12 residues. The CDR3 protein is CASSERGDGYTF. The CDR3 DNA follows: TGTGCCAGCAGTGAACGAGGTGATGGCTACACCTTC.

V is TRBV6-2 or TRBV6-3 and J is TRBJ1-5; tentatively, D is TRBD1 (5 bases). Germline-derived CDR1 and CDR2 are MNHEY and SVGEGT. The CDR3 has 17 residues. The V and J ends lost 0 bases and 3 bases respectively, with 15 bases between them. The CDR3 nucleotides read TGTGCCAGCAGTTACTCGGGACTGCTGGGAGACAATCAGCCCCAGCATTTT. Its translation: CASSYSGLLGDNQPQHF.

This chain uses TRBV5-5 with TRBJ2-5, with D maybe TRBD1 (5 bases). The CDR3 runs 13 residues. CDR1 and CDR2 from the germline V gene are SGHKS and YYEKEE (reference sequence). The ends were cut back, 2 bases at V and 4 bases at J, with 9 bases in the middle. The CDR3 spells CASSFMGPETQYF. The DNA for the CDR3 is TGTGCCAGCAGCTTTATGGGGCCAGAGACCCAGTACTTC.

This clone appeared once. The J gene is TRBJ2-1, the V gene TRBV15, with 13 bases matching TRBD2. In germline, CDR1 is LNHNV, CDR2 YYDKDF (reference sequence). This CDR3 is built from 15 residues. V shed 0 bases, J shed 10 bases, and the junction held 3 bases outside the gene matches. CDR3 sequence reads: CATSRELAGGSEQFF. The CDR3 DNA reads as TGTGCCACCAGCAGAGAACTAGCGGGGGGGTCCGAGCAGTTCTTC.

The chain combines TRBV4-2 with TRBJ1-3; 7 bases line up with TRBD1. The CDR3 consists of 16 residues. Per germline, CDR1 LGHNA and CDR2 YNFKEQ. J gave up 2 bases and V 2 bases, and 6 bases lay outside the gene matches. The CDR3 DNA reads TGTGCCAGCAGCCAACAACAGGGGAGTGCTGGAAACACCATATATTTT. Amino acid sequence: CASSQQQGSAGNTIYF.

This chain uses TRBV10-3 with TRBJ1-2; D possibly corresponds to TRBD1 (6 bases). The CDR3 consists of 15 residues. Germline V lookup: CDR1 ENHRY, CDR2 SYGVKD. Trimming took off 2 bases at V and 8 bases at J, with 18 bases between the two ends. As DNA, the CDR3 is TGTGCCATCAGTGAGGAGGTAGGGGGGGCTCGCGGCTACACCTTC. Translation gives CAISEEVGGARGYTF.

The V call is TRBV2, the J call TRBJ2-1, with D perhaps TRBD1 (5 bases). Germline V lookup: CDR1 SNHLY, CDR2 FYNNEI. This CDR3 is built from 14 residues. The V end lost 3 bases, the J end lost 9 bases, and 15 bases lay between the germline ends. DNA for the CDR3: TGTGCCAGCAGTGAGTGGCAGGGTTTAAGTGAGCAGTTCTTC. As protein: CASSEWQGLSEQFF.

The chain couples TRBV27 to TRBJ2-7; possibly TRBD1 for D (5 bases). Trimming took 5 bases from V and 10 from J, leaving 18 bases between them. The CDR3 runs to 13 residues. Germline CDR1 and CDR2: MNHEY and SMNVEV (reference sequence). The CDR3, as DNA: TGTGCCAGCAGTCCAAGTCAGGGTTTCCGTCAGTACTTC. It is translated as CASSPSQGFRQYF.

A note on this clone: Being one base from a much bigger clone, this may be a read error. As DNA, the CDR3 is TGTGCCAGCAGCTTAGACAATAACTATGGCTACACCTTC. Translating it yields CASSLDNNYGYTF. The V gene is TRBV7-9, the J gene TRBJ1-2; D is unclear. V lost 1 base and J lost 1, with 4 bases in between. This CDR3 has 13 residues. Germline V CDR1 and CDR2: SEHNR, FQNEAQ (reference sequence).

The rearrangement joins TRBV6-5 to TRBJ2-2; the D gene is possibly TRBD1 (5 bases). CDR1 is MNHEY, CDR2 SVGAGI, per germline. CDR3 size: 13 residues. V dropped 10 bases and J dropped 7 bases, with 16 bases sitting between them. The CDR3 nucleotides read TGTGCCACCTGGCAGGGAACTGACGGGGAGCTGTTTTTT. Protein sequence: CATWQGTDGELFF.

CDR3 region: CASSYGRGGTYEQYF. The CDR3 nucleotides are TGCGCCAGCAGCTATGGGCGGGGGGGAACCTACGAGCAGTACTTC. J is TRBJ2-7 and V is TRBV5-1; 9 bases are a match to TRBD2. J gave up 2 bases and V 3 bases, and 6 bases lay outside the gene matches. The germline CDR1 and CDR2 sequences are SGHRS and YFSETQ. The CDR3 has 15 residues.

The genes are TRBV4-2 and TRBJ1-4; 7 bases are shared with TRBD1. J lost 8 bases, V lost 1 base, and 10 bases had no gene match. CDR1 and CDR2 from the germline V gene are LGHNA and YNFKEQ. The CDR3 contains 16 residues. In DNA form, the CDR3 reads TGTGCCAGCAGCCAAGTGGTGAAGGGGGCTAGAGAAAAACTGTTTTTT. It codes for CASSQVVKGAREKLFF.

The rearrangement uses TRBV19 and TRBJ1-2; D not certain. The V end was cut by 7 bases, the J end by 3 bases, with 18 bases between. The CDR3 runs to 15 residues. Per germline, CDR1 LNHDA and CDR2 SQIVND (reference sequence). The CDR3 region has the DNA TGTGCCAGTACGGACCCAGGAGGATTACACTATGGCTACACCTTC. This codes for CASTDPGGLHYGYTF. Using reference TRBV19 and TRBJ1-2 for the parts outside the CDR3, the full variable domain is DGGITQSPKYLFRKEGQNVTLSCEQNLNHDAMYWYRQDPGQGLRLIYYSQIVNDFQKGDIAEGYSVSREKKESFPLTVTSAQKNPTAFYLCASTDPGGLHYGYTFGSGTRLTVV.

In its sample, this clone was seen once. The chain is built from TRBV24-1 and TRBJ1-2, with D hard to call. V lost 3 bases and J 11 bases, leaving 18 bases between the germline ends. The germline CDR1 and CDR2 sequences are KGHDR and SFDVKD. CDR3 length: 14 residues. The CDR3, as DNA: TGTGCCACCAGTGATAACGGGATCTTATCGAGATACACCTTC. Translation: CATSDNGILSRYTF.

V usage is TRBV5-1 and J usage is TRBJ1-1; the D gene is possibly TRBD1 (6 bases). Per germline, CDR1 SGHRS and CDR2 YFSETQ. The CDR3 is 14 residues long. The V end was cut by 3 bases, the J end by 1 base, with 10 bases between. The CDR3 region has the DNA TGCGCCAGCAGCTCGGGACACACGAACACTGAAGCTTTCTTT. Residues: CASSSGHTNTEAFF.

This clone was found once. The gene calls are TRBV6-5 and TRBJ1-1; D not resolved. The CDR3 extends over 14 amino acids. The V end lost 7 bases, the J end lost 5 bases, and 17 bases lay between the germline ends. Germline CDR1 reads MNHEY; CDR2 reads SVGAGI. CDR3 in DNA: TGTGCCAGCACCCTCTCCGGGGAGCGGACTGAAGCTTTCTTT. This translates into CASTLSGERTEAFF.

The chain uses TRBV7-9 and TRBJ1-5, with D perhaps TRBD1 (6 bases). Germline loops: CDR1 SEHNR, CDR2 FQNEAQ (reference sequence). Trimming pared 5 bases from V and 0 bases from J, leaving 20 bases between. CDR3 length equals 18 residues. The CDR3 here is CASSPPSTGLYSNQPQHF. The DNA of the CDR3 is TGTGCCAGCAGCCCTCCCTCCACAGGGTTATATAGCAATCAGCCCCAGCATTTT.

In this sample, this clone turned up many times. The CDR3 reads CASRVTGIGYTF. In DNA, the CDR3 is TGTGCCAGCAGGGTAACAGGGATTGGCTACACCTTC. The rearrangement joins TRBV25-1 to TRBJ1-2; the D gene is possibly TRBD1 (6 bases). CDR1 and CDR2 from the germline V gene are MGHDK and SYGVNS. V lost 6 bases and J lost 7, with 12 bases in between. There are 12 residues in the CDR3.

The chain combines TRBV14 with TRBJ1-1, with D possibly TRBD1 on 5 matching bases. This CDR3 contains 14 residues. CDR1 and CDR2 from the germline V gene are SGHDN and FVKESK. V lost 4 bases to trimming and J lost 2 bases, with 11 bases between them. CDR3 nucleotides: TGTGCCAGCAGCCTATTGGGGACTAACACTGAAGCTTTCTTT. Its translation is CASSLLGTNTEAFF.

V is TRBV25-1 and J is TRBJ1-3; the D is unclear. The V and J ends lost 3 bases and 0 bases respectively, with 9 bases between them. The CDR3 is 15 residues long. Germline V gene sequence: CDR1 MGHDK, CDR2 SYGVNS. The CDR3 DNA follows: TGTGCCAGCAGTGATCTGCTACCCTCTGGAAACACCATATATTTT. This codes for CASSDLLPSGNTIYF.

The chain joins TRBV29-1 to TRBJ1-2; TRBD1 matches at 8 bases. Germline-derived CDR1 and CDR2 are SQVTM and ANQGSEA. The V segment lost 3 bases and the J segment 2 bases; nucleotides outside the gene matches: 11. The CDR3 has 16 residues. This CDR3 is CSVDRQGATTNYGYTF. The CDR3 nucleotides are TGCAGCGTTGATAGGCAGGGGGCAACAACAAACTATGGCTACACCTTC.

Comment on this clone: The same CDR3 is also encoded by other DNA sequences in this sample. The chain has TRBV10-3 and TRBJ1-2; 7 bases agree with TRBD1. Trimming at V came to 6 bases and at J to 3 bases, leaving 4 bases not matched to a gene. The CDR3 is 13 residues long. The germline gives CDR1 ENHRY, CDR2 SYGVKD. CDR3 residues: CAIRPTGDYGYTF. The CDR3 DNA sequence: TGTGCCATCAGGCCAACAGGGGACTATGGCTACACCTTC.